These T cell receptor beta chains were read from a single sample in a study of response to subunit inactivated influenza vaccine. TCRdb re-derived calls from the RT-PCR reads in MiXCR, one entry per CDR3 protein. The sample contains 300,000 to 350,000 distinct CDR3 sequences, 22% of which appear only once. The input for sequencing was PBMCs from blood, taken less than 22 months after vaccination. The receptors were sampled from a man aged 50-75 years who received an inactivated influenza vaccine. CDR3s include the opening cysteine and the closing phenylalanine or tryptophan. Each record gives: J gene, V gene, clone size, CDR3 protein. Where a row states a size, it is once, few, many or the class of an expanded clone; other rows omit it.

TRBJ2-2 TRBV21-1 few CASSKGGGPTGELFF
TRBJ2-5 TRBV7-2 few CASSLLASTQYF
TRBJ1-2 TRBV18 few CASSPLANSNYGYTF
TRBJ1-1 TRBV6-5 many CASSYGWRDANTEAFF
TRBJ2-5 TRBV12-3/TRBV12-4 few CASSSGLVEETQYF
TRBJ1-5 TRBV5-5 few CASSLAGTGGGSNQPQHF
TRBJ2-1 TRBV12-3/TRBV12-4 . CASSPGVREQFF
TRBJ1-5 TRBV4-1 many CASSQEGLNSNQPQHF
TRBJ2-3 TRBV6-2/TRBV6-3 few CASSSRLAVQDTQYF
TRBJ2-3 TRBV6-2/TRBV6-3 . CASSSPYTDTQYF
TRBJ2-3 TRBV20-1 . CSARPGTSTDTQYF
TRBJ1-3 TRBV7-2 few CASSSQTGAGNTIYF
TRBJ1-6 TRBV12-3/TRBV12-4 many CASSLTRRGNSPLHF
TRBJ1-1 TRBV20-1 few CSARVLLRGNTEAFF
TRBJ1-2 TRBV18 . CASSKTVQGGFGNYGYTF
TRBJ2-2 TRBV24-1 many CATSALTTGELFF
TRBJ1-1 TRBV2 . CASSVLTNMNTEAFF
TRBJ1-4 TRBV2 . CASMDERGEKLFF
TRBJ1-1 TRBV28 few CASKSLSRTEAFF
TRBJ1-1 TRBV12-3/TRBV12-4 few CASSVPGEATEAFF
TRBJ1-2 TRBV12-3/TRBV12-4 . CASSLKRGGNLGGGYTF
TRBJ2-1 TRBV7-9 many CAIPYGLSYNEQFF
TRBJ2-7 TRBV2 few CASKITPHEQYF
TRBJ1-6 TRBV20-1 . CSATVRVDSPLHF
TRBJ1-3 TRBV3-1 . CASSLNGGLQNTIYF
TRBJ1-2 TRBV12-3/TRBV12-4 many CASSKQGARGYTF
TRBJ2-5 TRBV2 few CASTLDRGPGETQYF
TRBJ2-3 TRBV7-2 . CASSSPAGTTDTQYF
TRBJ1-1 TRBV4-3 many CASSQGGENTEAFF
TRBJ1-1 TRBV18 few CASSRGVILNTEAFF
TRBJ2-7 TRBV7-6 . CASSLGRVTSGNYEQYF
TRBJ2-5 TRBV10-3 few CAINLGLAAAQETQYF
TRBJ1-6 TRBV11-1 few CASSFKNSYNSPLHF
TRBJ1-2 TRBV28 . CASSLGQVDTF
TRBJ2-5 TRBV4-3 . CASSQASDETQYF
TRBJ1-1 TRBV29-1 many CSVRVGTEAFF
TRBJ1-5 TRBV19 . CASSMRAEYNQPQHF
TRBJ1-5 TRBV20-1 many CSVRQGARGQPQHF
TRBJ2-3 TRBV5-1 . CASSTDRTGTDTQYF
TRBJ2-5 TRBV20-1 . CSASGKQETQYF
TRBJ2-1 TRBV29-1 . CSVPTSGGPYNEQFF
TRBJ1-1 TRBV29-1 few CSSGVGLEAFF
TRBJ2-7 TRBV11-3 few CASSLVDTGGSYEQYF
TRBJ1-1 TRBV11-1 . CASSLSVRAPQPFF
TRBJ1-1 TRBV12-3/TRBV12-4 many CASSFKGLFSEAFF
TRBJ2-1 TRBV9 . CASSVVPGSYNEQFF
TRBJ1-5 TRBV19 few CASADGRNQPQHF